This TCR beta chain appears in the sequencing data of a study of T cell responses to AZD1222 COVID-19 vaccine (dated by TCRdb to the early 2020s). Concerning the study at large: Because spike-specific TCR depth and breadth did not differ between the two schedules, AZD1222 recipients who got a second dose at roughly 4 weeks were pooled with those who got a second dose at roughly 12 weeks. A total of about 230 trial participants underwent TCR sequencing, of whom roughly 210 received two doses of AZD1222 and some 26 received two doses of the MenACWY control vaccine. Trial participants were enrolled into age subgroups of 18-55, 56-69 and 70-plus years, which contained 148, 28 and 57 TCR-sequenced participants, respectively.

About this clone: Its antigen is not yet known. One base away there is no much larger clone; base qualities are not given.

The intended sense of this specimen's time point label: baseline before first vaccination. Samples from vaccinated people were obtained from the UK trials COV001 and COV002, which included a single-blind randomized controlled phase 2/3 trial of AZD1222 (ChAdOx1 nCoV-19) in healthy adults. For TCRbeta chain sequencing, PBMC samples from trial participants were taken at day 0 and at day 28 after the second dose. The CDR3 runs 15 amino acids, cysteine and phenylalanine included. Kept here is only the CDR3 DNA, which spans 45 bases and is read in frame from base 1. CDR1 is given as SGHTA and CDR2 as FQGNSA, both from the germline V gene. At the junction V is shortened by 6 bases and J by 2 bases, with 15 bases in between. Broader findings and caveats from the paper: A significant rise in spike-specific TCR breadth and depth was observed after two AZD1222 doses relative to day 0 and relative to MenACWY recipients. Participants were mostly white British and included more females than males, and it was suggested by the authors that clonal diversity may have been underestimated. Because no day 14 peak-response samples were available, the repertoires could be characterized only after the peak T cell response. Epitopes outside the regions mutated in the B.1.351 and B.1.1.7 variants were reportedly recognized by nearly half of the unique spike-specific TCRs. In the small 56-69-year group, the increase in depth fell short of significance, most likely because of low power. Conclusions about previously exposed vaccinees were limited because only five to seven AZD1222 recipients were SARS-CoV-2 seropositive at baseline. The whole spike protein was spanned by vaccine-associated CD4 TCRs, and dominant responses were seen in regions 160-218 and 743-854.

The CDR3 regions of human TCRbeta chains were subjected to immunosequencing. The published analysis was carried out like this. Repertoire TCRs were checked for matches against a reference library of SARS-CoV-2-specific TCRs that had been generated using the MIRA antigen-specificity platform. Breadth was defined as the fraction of unique TCRs that were SARS-CoV-2-associated. Depth was defined as the fraction of total T cells that were SARS-CoV-2-associated. Using the MIRA data, each spike-specific TCR was mapped to the spike region that the TCR reacts to and placed in a CD4 or CD8 class. Log10-transformed breadth and depth values were compared by one-way ANOVA with Sidak's multiple comparisons tests. TCRdb took this table from immuneACCESS and kept in-frame rearrangements with V and J called. Such tables lack part of the clones; where checked against another copy, unresolved V genes explain under half of the gap, and the rest is unexplained. V, J and clone size were drawn from that table, and D and trimming were deduced from the DNA. The sample yields 100,000 to 120,000 clones; 85% to 95% were counted once. The ten most abundant clones make up 7.5% to 9% of the sample.

In this chain, TRBV7-2 is recombined with TRBJ2-3, with TRBD1 as a weak D call on 6 bases. The receptor's source is an adult in good health. The material sequenced was peripheral blood, taken on day 0 of AZD1222 vaccination. The DNA is as follows: TGTGCCAGCAGAAACCAGGACAGCTTCACAGATACGCAGTATTTT. Translation gives CASRNQDSFTDTQYF.